This T cell receptor (beta chain) was documented in a study of lymphopenia after photon versus proton radiotherapy. The protocol was immunoSEQ multiplex PCR, while the TCRdb copy is restricted to in-frame clones and leaves out a portion. The data hold around 70,000 clones, with roughly 90% observed a single time. Germline CDR1 and CDR2: SGHRS and YFSETQ. The V and J ends lost 2 bases and 4 bases respectively, with 22 bases between them. The CDR3 totals 18 residues. This TCR was sampled from a woman in her thirties or forties with cholangiocarcinoma. The material was peripheral blood, obtained from a patient treated with photon-based radiotherapy. The chain couples TRBV5-1 to TRBJ2-1; TRBD1 might be the D (5 bases). CDR3 bases: TGCGCCAGCAGCTTACACGGCCCGAGACAGTCGCTGTACAATGAGCAGTTCTTC. This translates into CASSLHGPRQSLYNEQFF.